Listed here are 15 T cell receptor beta chains from one sample, sequenced in a study of T cell responses to AZD1222 COVID-19 vaccine. The table came from immunoSEQ multiplex PCR; TCRdb's copy has only in-frame clones and leaves some out. The sample has 150,000 to 250,000 clones; approximately 90% are singletons. This specimen was peripheral blood, taken 28 days after the second AZD1222 dose. These receptors originate from an adult who received the AZD1222 COVID-19 vaccine.

The rearrangement joins TRBV28 to TRBJ1-5; D not resolved. Trimming took 6 bases from V and 8 from J, leaving 11 bases between them. Per the germline V gene, CDR1 is MDHEN and CDR2 is SYDVKM. The length of the CDR3 is 12 residues. The CDR3 DNA is TGTGCCAGCAGCCTAGTGTCGGAGCCCCAGCATTTT. It encodes CASSLVSEPQHF.

The chain employs TRBV3-1 (or the pseudogene TRBV3-2) and TRBJ1-2; TRBD1 might be the D (5 bases). The ends were cut back, 2 bases at V and 0 bases at J, with 13 bases in the middle. Germline V CDR1 and CDR2: LGHDT, YNNKEL (reference sequence). The CDR3 is 16 residues long. As DNA, the CDR3 is TGTGCCAGCAGCCAATCCAGGGAAAGGGCTAACTATGGCTACACCTTC. Its translation: CASSQSRERANYGYTF.

The chain is built from TRBV5-1 and TRBJ2-5; 9 bases are a match to TRBD1. Trimming cost V 4 bases and J 5 bases; bases outside gene matches: 9. The CDR3 contains 15 residues. Germline V gene lookup returns CDR1 SGHRS and CDR2 YFSETQ. The CDR3 DNA follows: TGCGCCAGCAGCCCGGTACAGGGGGCGGATGAGACCCAGTACTTC. Amino acids: CASSPVQGADETQYF.

DNA for the CDR3: TGTGCCAGCAGCTTAGTGCCCGCACAGGGCTCTTTCTCCTACGAGCAGTACTTC. Residues: CASSLVPAQGSFSYEQYF. The V call is TRBV7-2, the J call TRBJ2-7; TRBD1 is a possible D gene (6 bases). This CDR3 contains 18 residues. CDR1 and CDR2 (germline): SGHTA, FQGNSA. V lost 1 base to trimming and J lost 0 bases, with 19 bases between them.

The chain has TRBV9 and TRBJ1-2; D possibly corresponds to TRBD1 (5 bases). The germline gives CDR1 SGDLS, CDR2 YYNGEE. Trimming shortened V by 3 bases and J by 4 bases, and 13 bases separated the two germline ends. This CDR3 has 14 amino acids. The CDR3 DNA is TGTGCCAGCAGCGGCCGGGACTCTGGCTATGGCTACACCTTC. As protein: CASSGRDSGYGYTF. Complete variable domain (other parts from reference TRBV9 and TRBJ1-2): DSGVTQTPKHLITATGQRVTLRCSPRSGDLSVYWYQQSLDQGLQFLIQYYNGEERAKGNILERFSAQQFPDLHSELNLSSLELGDSALYFCASSGRDSGYGYTFGSGTRLTVV.

The J gene is TRBJ2-3, the V gene TRBV5-5; TRBD2 matches 13 bases. The CDR3 extends over 17 amino acids. J gave up 6 bases and V 4 bases, and 11 bases lay outside the gene matches. CDR1 and CDR2 from the germline V gene are SGHKS and YYEKEE (reference sequence). CDR3 region: CASSRLGTSGMLDTQYF. CDR3 in DNA: TGTGCCAGCAGCCGCTTGGGGACTAGCGGGATGCTGGATACGCAGTATTTT.

This clone has only one observation. The chain recombines TRBV28 with TRBJ2-5, with 9 bases fitting TRBD1. CDR3 length equals 16 residues. In germline, CDR1 is MDHEN, CDR2 SYDVKM. V lost 6 bases, J lost 5 bases, and 13 bases stayed unmatched. The CDR3 DNA reads as TGTGCCAGCAGCTTTTCTGGGACAGGGTCTTTTGAGACCCAGTACTTC. Its protein product is CASSFSGTGSFETQYF.

For this clone: An end of the junction differs from the germline gene, which may be a read error. V is TRBV2 and J is TRBJ2-5, with D hard to call. The CDR3 totals 11 residues. The germline V gene encodes CDR1 SNHLY and CDR2 FYNNEI. The CDR3 loop reads CASREGETQYF. CDR3 bases: TGTGCCAGCAGGGAAGGGGAGACCCAGTACTTC. Filled out from reference TRBV2 and TRBJ2-5, the complete variable domain reads EPEVTQTPSHQVTQMGQEVILRCVPISNHLYFYWYRQILGQKVEFLVSFYNNEISEKSEIFDDQFSVERPDGSNFTLKIRSTKLEDSAMYFCASREGETQYFGPGTRLLVL.

The rearrangement links TRBV7-9 to TRBJ1-5; D gene uncertain. V was trimmed by 4 bases and J by 0 bases, leaving 4 bases between them. Germline V CDR1 and CDR2: SEHNR, FQNEAQ (reference sequence). There are 13 residues in the CDR3. DNA of the CDR3: TGTGCCAGCAGCTACGATAGCAATCAGCCCCAGCATTTT. Protein product: CASSYDSNQPQHF.

The gene calls are TRBV24-1 and TRBJ1-2; D uncertain. Germline V lookup: CDR1 KGHDR, CDR2 SFDVKD. Trimming left V 2 bases short and J 3 bases short, with 9 bases between. The CDR3 loop spans 14 amino acids. CDR3 bases: TGTGCCACCAGTGATTCTGGACGGCACTATGGCTACACCTTC. Amino acids: CATSDSGRHYGYTF.

V and J are TRBV4-1 and TRBJ1-2; D possibly corresponds to TRBD1 (6 bases). Trimming took off 5 bases at V and 1 base at J, with 11 bases between the two ends. CDR1 and CDR2 (germline): MGHRA, YSYEKL. The CDR3 spans 14 residues. The DNA for the CDR3 is TGCGCCAGCAGCGGCACAGGGATTAACTATGGCTACACCTTC. Residues: CASSGTGINYGYTF.

This clone showed up just once. The chain has TRBV24-1 and TRBJ1-5; D remains ambiguous. V was cut by 5 bases and J by 2 bases, with 6 bases left in between. The V gene's germline CDR1 is KGHDR and CDR2 SFDVKD. The CDR3 runs 13 residues. The CDR3 nucleotides read TGTGCCACCAGTGGGGGAGGCAATCAGCCCCAGCATTTT. The encoded protein is CATSGGGNQPQHF.

The chain has TRBV28 and TRBJ1-4; 7 bases are shared with TRBD1. Trimming removed 3 bases from V and 7 bases from J; junction bases left unmatched: 5. The CDR3 is made up of 14 amino acids. The germline V gene encodes CDR1 MDHEN and CDR2 SYDVKM. CDR3 loop: CASSLTGNREKLFF. The CDR3 coding sequence is TGTGCCAGCAGTTTGACAGGGAATCGTGAAAAACTGTTTTTT.

The V gene is TRBV5-4, the J gene TRBJ2-1; 9 nucleotides agree with TRBD2. CDR3 length equals 16 residues. Germline CDR1 and CDR2: SGHNT and YYREEE (reference sequence). The ends lost 1 base at V and 8 bases at J; junction bases unmatched: 10. CDR3 sequence reads: CASSLRSGRSRDEQFF. The CDR3 DNA follows: TGTGCCAGCAGCTTGAGGAGCGGGAGGTCCCGCGATGAGCAGTTCTTC. Full variable domain (rest looked up from reference TRBV5-4 and TRBJ2-1): ETGVTQSPTHLIKTRGQQVTLRCSSQSGHNTVSWYQQALGQGPQFIFQYYREEENGRGNFPPRFSGLQFPNYSSELNVNALELDDSALYLCASSLRSGRSRDEQFFGPGTRLTVL.

The chain carries TRBV7-8 and TRBJ2-7; D call uncertain. The CDR3 is 18 amino acids. CDR1 and CDR2 (germline): SGHVS, FQNEAQ. V lost 2 bases and J 2 bases, leaving 22 bases between the germline ends. Here the CDR3 DNA reads TGTGCCAGCAGCTTATATTTCACAGCCTTCGTCGCTCCCTACGAGCAGTACTTC. Amino acids: CASSLYFTAFVAPYEQYF.